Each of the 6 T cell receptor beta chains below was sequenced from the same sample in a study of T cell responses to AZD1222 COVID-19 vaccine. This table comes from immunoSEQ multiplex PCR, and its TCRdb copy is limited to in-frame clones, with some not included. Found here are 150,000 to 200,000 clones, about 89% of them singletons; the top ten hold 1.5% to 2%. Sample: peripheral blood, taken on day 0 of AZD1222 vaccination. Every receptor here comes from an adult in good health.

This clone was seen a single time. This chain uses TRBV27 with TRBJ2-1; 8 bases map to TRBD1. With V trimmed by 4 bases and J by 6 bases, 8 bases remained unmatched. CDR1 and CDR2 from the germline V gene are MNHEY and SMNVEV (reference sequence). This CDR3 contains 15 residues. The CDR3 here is CASSWGTGDVNEQFF. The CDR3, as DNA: TGTGCCAGCAGTTGGGGGACAGGAGACGTCAATGAGCAGTTCTTC.

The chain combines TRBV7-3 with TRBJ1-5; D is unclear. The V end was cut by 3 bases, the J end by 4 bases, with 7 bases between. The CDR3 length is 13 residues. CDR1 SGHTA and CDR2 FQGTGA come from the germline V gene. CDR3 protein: CASSFGINQPQHF. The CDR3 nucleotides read TGTGCCAGCAGCTTCGGGATAAATCAGCCCCAGCATTTT.

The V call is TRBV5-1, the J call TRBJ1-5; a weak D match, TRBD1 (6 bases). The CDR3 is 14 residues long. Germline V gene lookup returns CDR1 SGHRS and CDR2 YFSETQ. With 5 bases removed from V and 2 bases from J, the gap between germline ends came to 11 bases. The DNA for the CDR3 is TGCGCCAGCAGGGCAGGGGAAGGCAATCAGCCCCAGCATTTT. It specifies CASRAGEGNQPQHF.

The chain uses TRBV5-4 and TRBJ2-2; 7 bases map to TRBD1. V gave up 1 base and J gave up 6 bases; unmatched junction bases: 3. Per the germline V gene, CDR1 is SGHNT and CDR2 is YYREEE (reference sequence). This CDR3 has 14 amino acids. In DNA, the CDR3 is TGTGCCAGCAGCTTGCAGGGGGTGGCCGGGGAGCTGTTTTTT. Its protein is CASSLQGVAGELFF.

CDR3 sequence reads: CASSLLRGGTTADTQYF. DNA for the CDR3: TGCGCCAGCAGCTTATTGCGGGGGGGCACCACGGCAGATACGCAGTATTTT. The rearrangement links TRBV5-1 to TRBJ2-3, with 9 bases fitting TRBD2. CDR1 and CDR2 (germline): SGHRS, YFSETQ. This CDR3 is built from 17 residues. The V segment lost 2 bases and the J segment 4 bases; nucleotides outside the gene matches: 11.

Here the CDR3 DNA reads TGTGCCAGCAGCTTAAATCCAGGGGGTAACACCGGGGAGCTGTTTTTT. This translates into CASSLNPGGNTGELFF. The V gene is TRBV7-3, the J gene TRBJ2-2, with 7 bases that match TRBD1. The CDR3 is 16 residues long. The germline gives CDR1 SGHTA, CDR2 FQGTGA. J gave up 2 bases and V 1 base, and 4 bases lay outside the gene matches. Combining the CDR3 with reference TRBV7-3 and TRBJ2-2 gives the whole variable domain GAGVSQTPSNKVTEKGKYVELRCDPISGHTALYWYRQSLGQGPEFLIYFQGTGAADDSGLPNDRFFAVRPEGSVSTLKIQRTERGDSAVYLCASSLNPGGNTGELFFGEGSRLTVL.